The next 2 T cell receptor beta chains were all read from a single sample in a study of beta chain features in type 1 diabetes. All of the isolated RNA was reverse transcribed, so expressed TCRB transcripts were sequenced. Assay used: immunoSEQ multiplex PCR; TCRdb lists only in-frame clones, some missing. This sample has roughly 170,000 clones, with about 13% found just once. The specimen sequenced was central memory CD4+ T cells from blood. Receptors were obtained from a woman under 30 in good health.

CDR3 region: CASGGGTPTEAFF. The CDR3 bases are TGTGCCAGCGGGGGGGGGACTCCCACTGAAGCTTTCTTT. The chain recombines TRBV6-6 with TRBJ1-1; a weak D match, TRBD1 (5 bases). The germline V gene has CDR1 MNHNY and CDR2 SVGAGI (reference sequence). The CDR3 totals 13 residues. V lost 8 bases and J lost 4, with 14 bases in between.

V is TRBV10-3 and J is TRBJ2-4; a possible D gene is TRBD2 (5 bases). The germline V and J ends were trimmed by 3 bases and 0 bases, with 12 bases remaining between them. Germline assignment: CDR1 ENHRY and CDR2 SYGVKD. The CDR3 totals 16 residues. The CDR3 here is CAISDERGGAKNIQYF. The CDR3 coding sequence is TGTGCCATCAGTGATGAGCGTGGAGGAGCCAAAAACATTCAGTACTTC.